Listed below are T cell receptor beta chains from one sample, sequenced in a study of blood T cell repertoires in COVID-19. Measured with immunoSEQ multiplex PCR; TCRdb has only the in-frame clones, and not every one. This table holds roughly 43,000 clones, roughly 90% found once. Sequenced: peripheral blood. The receptors here all came from a man in his fifties or sixties with active COVID-19. Each CDR3 is given with its conserved first and last residue. A D gene is named only where the DNA matches it firmly. Some rows have no size entry. The others give once, few or many, or a class for an expanded clone.

TRBJ1-6,TRBD1,TRBV28,NA,CASSTDRDPKVANSPLHF,TGTGCCAGCAGCACCGACAGGGATCCTAAGGTGGCGAATTCACCCCTCCACTTT
TRBJ2-7,NA,TRBV5-1,once,CASSDIRYSPYEQYF,TGCGCCAGCAGCGACATACGCTACAGTCCCTACGAGCAGTACTTC
TRBJ1-2,NA,TRBV30,NA,CALYRTASYGYTF,TGTGCCTTATACCGGACAGCTTCCTATGGCTACACCTTC
TRBJ1-2,TRBD1,TRBV5-1,NA,CASSLEGGVYGYTF,TGCGCCAGCAGCTTGGAAGGGGGCGTCTATGGCTACACCTTC
TRBJ2-2,TRBD2,TRBV15,NA,CATSRGTGTSGGLGTGELFF,TGTGCCACCAGCAGGGGAACCGGGACTAGCGGGGGGTTAGGCACCGGGGAGCTGTTTTTT
TRBJ1-4,TRBD1,TRBV4-2,NA,CASSQDRAGQGNEKLFF,TGTGCCAGCAGCCAAGATAGGGCGGGACAGGGTAATGAAAAACTGTTTTTT
TRBJ2-1,NA,TRBV24-1,once,CATSDPRTRVGEQFF,TGTGCCACCAGTGACCCCCGGACGCGGGTTGGTGAGCAGTTCTTC
TRBJ2-2,NA,TRBV10-1,once,CASSETALGPGELFF,TGCGCCAGCAGTGAGACTGCCCTCGGTCCCGGGGAGCTGTTTTTT
TRBJ1-1,NA,TRBV7-2,NA,CASSWGGMNTEAFF,TGTGCCAGCAGCTGGGGGGGAATGAACACTGAAGCTTTCTTT
TRBJ2-3,NA,TRBV21-1,NA,CASSKGGGSTDTQYF,TGTGCCAGCAGCAAAGGGGGGGGCAGCACAGATACGCAGTATTTT
TRBJ2-5,NA,TRBV7-2,NA,CASSSAQGPSETQYF,TGTGCCAGCAGCTCAGCCCAGGGTCCTTCAGAGACCCAGTACTTC
TRBJ1-5,TRBD1,TRBV19,NA,CASSPTGVGQPQHF,TGTGCCAGTAGTCCAACAGGGGTTGGTCAGCCCCAGCATTTT
TRBJ2-5,TRBD2,TRBV7-9,NA,CASSYGLADHQETQYF,TGTGCCAGCAGCTATGGACTAGCGGACCATCAGGAGACCCAGTACTTC
TRBJ1-1,NA,TRBV7-9,NA,CASSAQIQNTEAFF,TGTGCCAGCAGCGCACAGATTCAGAACACTGAAGCTTTCTTT
TRBJ1-5,NA,TRBV28,NA,CASNNQTPSPRQPQHF,TGTGCCAGCAACAACCAAACACCCTCCCCCCGTCAGCCCCAGCATTTT
TRBJ2-1,TRBD2,TRBV24-1,once,CATSDPSGGRYNEQFF,TGTGCCACCAGTGACCCGAGCGGGGGGAGATACAATGAGCAGTTCTTC
TRBJ2-3,TRBD2,TRBV19,NA,CASTIGSGGSDTQYF,TGTGCCAGTACCATCGGTAGCGGGGGGTCAGATACGCAGTATTTT
TRBJ1-2,TRBD1,TRBV7-2,once,CASSLGGQVSSGYTF,TGTGCCAGCAGCTTAGGTGGACAGGTATCGAGTGGCTACACCTTC
TRBJ2-1,NA,TRBV30,NA,CAWSVTGFDYNEQFF,TGTGCCTGGAGTGTAACGGGGTTCGACTACAATGAGCAGTTCTTC
TRBJ1-1,NA,TRBV7-9,NA,CASSSLYTEAFF,TGTGCCAGCAGCTCTTTGTACACTGAAGCTTTCTTT
TRBJ2-3,NA,TRBV6-4,NA,CASSDGSGGTDTQYF,TGTGCCAGCAGTGACGGATCAGGGGGCACAGATACGCAGTATTTT
TRBJ2-5,TRBD2,TRBV6-5,NA,CASSQRGTGTQYF,TGTGCCAGCAGTCAGCGGGGGACGGGGACCCAGTACTTC
TRBJ2-1,TRBD2,TRBV18,NA,CASSPQGPAGGPLYNEQFF,TGTGCCAGCTCACCACAAGGTCCAGCGGGGGGGCCCCTCTACAATGAGCAGTTCTTC
TRBJ2-3,TRBD2,TRBV5-1,NA,CASRTSGGRTDTQYF,TGCGCCAGCAGAACGTCGGGGGGTCGCACAGATACGCAGTATTTT
TRBJ2-2,NA,TRBV6-2/TRBV6-3,NA,CASSYDTDTGELFF,TGTGCCAGCAGTTATGACACGGACACCGGGGAGCTGTTTTTT
TRBJ2-7,TRBD1,TRBV7-8,NA,CASSPSDRDGPYEQYF,TGTGCCAGCAGCCCCTCAGACAGGGACGGGCCCTACGAGCAGTACTTC
TRBJ1-5,NA,TRBV3-1/TRBV3-2,NA,CASSLQGKGQPQHF,TGTGCCAGCAGTCTCCAGGGAAAGGGTCAGCCCCAGCATTTT
TRBJ2-7,NA,TRBV11-3,NA,CASSMDLSGEQYF,TGTGCCAGCAGCATGGACTTATCCGGCGAGCAGTACTTC
TRBJ2-7,TRBD2,TRBV9,NA,CASSVGLAGGNREQYF,TGTGCCAGCAGCGTTGGACTAGCGGGGGGCAACCGGGAGCAGTACTTC
TRBJ2-5,TRBD1,TRBV10-3,NA,CAISVGGTGAQETQYF,TGTGCCATCAGTGTGGGCGGGACAGGGGCTCAAGAGACCCAGTACTTC
TRBJ1-5,NA,TRBV5-5,NA,CASSLLWTDSNQPQHF,TGTGCCAGCAGCTTGTTATGGACAGATAGCAATCAGCCCCAGCATTTT
TRBJ2-3,NA,TRBV7-3,NA,CASSLMAGRTDTQYF,TGTGCCAGCAGCTTAATGGCGGGTCGTACAGATACGCAGTATTTT
TRBJ2-5,TRBD2,TRBV5-1,NA,CASSTAGGRETQYF,TGCGCCAGCAGCACAGCGGGGGGGCGAGAGACCCAGTACTTC
TRBJ2-4,NA,TRBV6-4,NA,CASSEVGGAQDIQYF,TGTGCCAGCAGTGAAGTAGGGGGGGCCCAGGACATTCAGTACTTC
TRBJ1-1,TRBD1,TRBV7-8,NA,CASSRDRGLTEAFF,TGTGCCAGCAGCCGGGACAGGGGTTTGACTGAAGCTTTCTTT
TRBJ1-1,NA,TRBV2,NA,CASRGGALVPSMNTEAFF,TGTGCCAGCAGAGGGGGGGCCCTAGTCCCCTCGATGAACACTGAAGCTTTCTTT
TRBJ2-5,TRBD2,TRBV3-1/TRBV3-2,NA,CASNRRGARETQYF,TGTGCCAGCAACCGGCGGGGGGCCAGAGAGACCCAGTACTTC
TRBJ2-4,TRBD2,TRBV30,NA,CAWSLAGAKNIQYF,TGTGCCTGGAGCCTAGCGGGTGCCAAAAACATTCAGTACTTC
TRBJ2-1,TRBD1,TRBV9,NA,CASSPGGPSNEQFF,TGTGCCAGCAGCCCAGGGGGCCCATCAAATGAGCAGTTCTTC
TRBJ2-7,TRBD1,TRBV5-1,NA,CASNPGQGFYEQYF,TGCGCCAGCAATCCGGGACAGGGGTTCTACGAGCAGTACTTC
TRBJ2-1,NA,TRBV6-1,once,CASSEDGNEQFF,TGTGCCAGCAGTGAAGACGGGAATGAGCAGTTCTTC
TRBJ2-2,NA,TRBV15,NA,CATSRETGPSGELFF,TGTGCCACCAGCAGGGAAACAGGACCTTCCGGGGAGCTGTTTTTT